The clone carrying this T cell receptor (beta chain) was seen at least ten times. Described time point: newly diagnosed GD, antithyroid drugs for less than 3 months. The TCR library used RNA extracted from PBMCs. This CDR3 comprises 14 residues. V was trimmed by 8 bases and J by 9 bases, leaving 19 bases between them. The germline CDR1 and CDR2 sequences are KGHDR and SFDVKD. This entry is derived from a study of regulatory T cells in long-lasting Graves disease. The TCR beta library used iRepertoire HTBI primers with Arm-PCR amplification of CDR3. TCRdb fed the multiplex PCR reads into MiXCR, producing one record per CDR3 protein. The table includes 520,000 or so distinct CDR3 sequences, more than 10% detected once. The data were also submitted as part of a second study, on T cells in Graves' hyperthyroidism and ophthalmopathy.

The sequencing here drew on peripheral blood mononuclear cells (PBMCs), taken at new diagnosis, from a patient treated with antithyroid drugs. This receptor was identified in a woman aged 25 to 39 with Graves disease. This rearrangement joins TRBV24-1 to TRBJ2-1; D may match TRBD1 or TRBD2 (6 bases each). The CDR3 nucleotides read TGTGCCACCAACGATCCCAAGGGGGGTGGTGAGCAGTTCTTC. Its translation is CATNDPKGGGEQFF.